This is a list of T cell receptor beta chains from one sample in a study of cytomegalovirus exposure and HLA in healthy donors. Produced via immunoSEQ multiplex PCR; TCRdb's table is partial and in-frame only. The table shows about 160,000 clones, with under 80% occurring only once. Sequences were obtained from PBMCs. The receptor set was obtained from a man aged 35-49 years in good health and CMV-seronegative. CDR3s include the opening cysteine and the closing phenylalanine or tryptophan. A D gene is named only where the DNA matches it firmly. Expanded clones are given a class, and other clones once, few, many or no size at all.

V	J	D	size	CDR3	DNA
TRBV7-6	TRBJ2-1	-	-	CASSLEVGGEQFF	TGTGCCAGCAGCTTAGAGGTAGGGGGTGAGCAGTTCTTC
TRBV5-1	TRBJ1-2	-	-	CASSVTGLSDYGYTF	TGCGCCAGCAGCGTGACAGGCCTGTCTGACTATGGCTACACCTTC
TRBV7-9	TRBJ2-5	-	-	CSSSLATRNQETQYF	TGTTCCAGCAGCTTAGCGACACGAAACCAAGAGACCCAGTACTTC
TRBV12-5	TRBJ2-7	TRBD1	-	CAQTGTGGYEQYF	TGTGCTCAAACCGGGACAGGAGGGTACGAGCAGTACTTC
TRBV28	TRBJ2-5	-	-	CASSLVGGAFFGEETQYF	TGTGCCAGCAGTTTAGTGGGGGGGGCCTTTTTTGGCGAAGAGACCCAGTACTTC
TRBV10-3	TRBJ1-1	-	-	CAISERQTNTEAFF	TGTGCCATCAGTGAAAGGCAGACTAACACTGAAGCTTTCTTT
TRBV7-9	TRBJ1-5	-	-	CASSLTGFDSNQPQHF	TGTGCCAGCAGCTTAACCGGGTTCGATAGCAATCAGCCCCAGCATTTT
TRBV27	TRBJ2-1	TRBD2	-	CASSLLAGVDNEQFF	TGTGCCAGCAGCTTACTAGCGGGGGTTGACAATGAGCAGTTCTTC
TRBV5-1	TRBJ1-4	-	-	CASSLQALPGKLFF	TGCGCCAGCAGCTTGCAAGCGCTTCCCGGGAAACTGTTTTTT
TRBV7-6	TRBJ2-7	TRBD1	-	CASSLTDRGYEQYF	TGTGCCAGCAGCTTAACCGACAGGGGCTACGAGCAGTACTTC
TRBV7-3	TRBJ1-2	-	few	CASSPGRNYGYTF	TGTGCCAGCAGCCCAGGGCGGAACTATGGCTACACCTTC
TRBV6-4	TRBJ2-3	TRBD2	-	CASSEASGGAPDTQYF	TGTGCCAGCAGTGAAGCTAGCGGGGGGGCCCCAGATACGCAGTATTTT
TRBV4-3	TRBJ2-2	-	once	CASSQDAASSWPGELFF	TGCGCCAGCAGCCAAGATGCGGCTAGCAGTTGGCCCGGGGAGCTGTTTTTT
TRBV2	TRBJ1-5	TRBD1	-	CASRDAGGGQPQHF	TGTGCCAGCAGGGATGCAGGGGGTGGTCAGCCCCAGCATTTT
TRBV5-8	TRBJ2-7	TRBD1	-	CASSLPGQGGHEQYF	TGTGCCAGCAGCCTACCGGGACAGGGCGGCCACGAGCAGTACTTC
TRBV4-1	TRBJ1-2	-	-	CASSQDRSGSGSVYTF	TGCGCCAGCAGCCAAGATAGATCGGGGTCAGGTAGTGTGTACACCTTC
TRBV15	TRBJ2-5	TRBD1	-	CATSRGIGTEGTQYF	TGTGCCACCAGCAGAGGGATCGGGACAGAGGGGACCCAGTACTTC
TRBV18	TRBJ1-5	TRBD1	-	CASSPDRGPNQPQHF	TGTGCCAGCTCACCTGACAGGGGTCCCAATCAGCCCCAGCATTTT
TRBV6-5	TRBJ2-7	TRBD1	-	CASSWGQLDEQYF	TGTGCCAGCAGTTGGGGACAGTTAGACGAGCAGTACTTC
TRBV29-1	TRBJ2-7	-	few	CSGGETVGEQYF	TGCAGCGGGGGGGAGACAGTTGGCGAGCAGTACTTC
TRBV2	TRBJ2-7	-	-	CASSEASRTPYEQYF	TGTGCCAGCAGTGAAGCGTCCAGAACCCCCTACGAGCAGTACTTC
TRBV7-9	TRBJ2-7	TRBD1	-	CASSSTRDSTYEQYF	TGTGCCAGCAGCTCAACCCGGGACAGTACCTACGAGCAGTACTTC
TRBV6-1	TRBJ2-5	TRBD1	-	CASRGTGGRRETQYF	TGTGCCAGCCGTGGGACAGGGGGTCGTCGGGAGACCCAGTACTTC
TRBV5-1	TRBJ2-5	-	-	CASSLEGGVGETQYF	TGCGCCAGCAGCTTGGAAGGTGGAGTCGGAGAGACCCAGTACTTC
TRBV19	TRBJ1-5	TRBD1	-	CASSMGTGYQPQHF	TGTGCCAGTAGTATGGGGACAGGTTATCAGCCCCAGCATTTT
TRBV10-3	TRBJ2-7	TRBD2	-	CATSSGLNAYEQYF	TGTGCCACCTCGTCGGGACTAAATGCTTACGAGCAGTACTTC
TRBV6-1	TRBJ1-5	-	-	CASSEGGTNQPQHF	TGTGCCAGCAGTGAGGGAGGGACGAATCAGCCCCAGCATTTT
TRBV9	TRBJ2-1	TRBD2	-	CASSVGAGGGYNEQFF	TGTGCCAGCAGCGTAGGTGCGGGGGGAGGGTACAATGAGCAGTTCTTC
TRBV6-7	TRBJ2-7	-	-	CASSYSSGGIGNEQYF	TGTGCCAGCAGTTACTCCAGTGGGGGGATCGGGAACGAGCAGTACTTC